The entry below gives a single TCR beta chain sequence along with its context. Its target is not known. Regions amplified from RNA transcripts were the TCR beta CDR3 regions. HTBI primers were used for first-round RT-PCR of the TCR CDR3. One entry per CDR3 protein, called by TCRdb with MiXCR from the multiplex PCR reads. The data contain 450,000 to 700,000 distinct CDR3 sequences, about 45% of them singletons. These data come from a study of T cells in Graves' hyperthyroidism and ophthalmopathy. Study-level points and caveats: A model using 13 V-J features told ophthalmopathy apart from stable hyperthyroidism.

V lost 6 bases, J lost 0 bases, and 18 bases lay in between. Germline assignment: CDR1 LNHNV and CDR2 YYDKDF (reference sequence). This CDR3 is 18 amino acids long. The chain is built from TRBV15 and TRBJ1-6; a weak D match, TRBD1 (6 bases). The sample was peripheral blood or thyroid tissue (not recorded which). This TCR derives from an adult woman with Graves' disease, either hyperthyroidism or ophthalmopathy (not recorded which). CDR3 protein: CATRPNRTESSYNSPLHF. The CDR3 region has the DNA TGTGCCACCAGACCCAACAGGACAGAGAGCTCCTATAATTCACCCCTCCACTTT.